These 3 T cell receptor beta chains were all obtained from the same sample, sequenced in a study of metastatic and nonmetastatic thyroid tumors. TCRdb re-called the PCR reads with MiXCR. The sample shows 4,000 to 6,000 clones, approximately 30% of them seen only once. There were no patients who had received any treatment before thyroid surgery. The source material was adjacent normal tissue. The receptors here all came from a female donor with papillary thyroid cancer or a benign thyroid nodule (not recorded which). Some clones in this sample may be carry-over from other donors' samples.

By share, this clone ranks as medium-sized. V usage is TRBV24-1 and J usage is TRBJ2-3, with TRBD2 matching over 7 bases. Trimming cost V 9 bases and J 4 bases; bases outside gene matches: 12. The CDR3 spans 15 residues. CDR1 is KGHDR, CDR2 SFDVKD, per germline. The CDR3 nucleotides read TGTGCCACCCGGCTGGGAGGGCCTATCTCAGATACGCAGTATTTT. Translated: CATRLGGPISDTQYF.

By share of the sample, this clone is medium-sized (0.01 to 0.1%). This chain joins TRBV5-1 and TRBJ2-7; tentatively, D is TRBD1 (5 bases). CDR1 is SGHRS and CDR2 is YFSETQ in the germline V gene. This CDR3 comprises 14 residues. Trimming left V 3 bases short and J 0 bases short, with 10 bases between. The CDR3 is CASSSTVGSYEQYF. The CDR3 region has the DNA TGCGCCAGCAGCTCGACAGTGGGCTCCTACGAGCAGTACTTC.

This clone was detected only a few times. This sequence may be a read error, since a much larger clone differs from it by one base. The gene calls are TRBV6-1 and TRBJ2-7, with D unresolved. Germline lookup yields CDR1 MNHNS and CDR2 SASEGT. The CDR3 is made up of 12 amino acids. The CDR3 here is CASGAFSYEHYF. CDR3 nucleotide sequence: TGTGCCAGCGGAGCCTTCTCCTACGAGCACTACTTC.